A selection of T cell receptor beta chains follows, all from one sample in a study of OX40 agonist ivuxolimab in advanced cancers. The table came from immunoSEQ multiplex PCR; TCRdb's copy has only in-frame clones and leaves some out. The sample yields 70,000 or so clones, around 90% seen once. The specimen comprised CD4+ or CD8+ T cells sorted from blood, sampled in a trial of the OX40 agonist ivuxolimab. The receptors shown here come from an adult with an advanced solid tumor such as melanoma, head and neck, liver or kidney cancer. The CDR3 runs from the conserved cysteine through the conserved F or W. The D gene is left open where the match is weak. The size of a clone is reported for some rows only, either as once, few or many, or as a class for expanded clones.

>-|TRBJ2-7|TRBV9|13|-
TGTGCCAGCAGCGTGTTGAGCTCCTACGAGCAGTACTTC
CASSVLSSYEQYF
>TRBD1|TRBJ2-7|TRBV30|16|-
TGTGCCTGGACGGGCAGGGGGACCCCCTTCGCTGATGGGCAGTACTTC
CAWTGRGTPFADGQYF
>TRBD2|TRBJ2-1|TRBV7-9|15|once
TGTGCCAGCAGTTTAGGACTAGCGGGGGGTAATGAGCAGTTCTTC
CASSLGLAGGNEQFF
>TRBD1|TRBJ2-4|TRBV11-2|19|-
TGTGCCAGCAGCTTAGAGGGACAGGGGGCGTGGGTGGACAAAAACATTCAGTACTTC
CASSLEGQGAWVDKNIQYF
>-|TRBJ1-1|TRBV7-9|11|-
TGTGCCAGCAGCTTAGGTTTGGAAGCTTTCTTT
CASSLGLEAFF
>-|TRBJ1-5|TRBV27|16|-
TGTGCCAGCAGTTCCTTAGGGGGGCGCGTCAATCAGCCCCAGCATTTT
CASSSLGGRVNQPQHF
>-|TRBJ2-1|TRBV15|15|-
TGTGCCACCAGCAGAGACCGGAGCTCCTACAATGAGCAGTTCTTC
CATSRDRSSYNEQFF
>-|TRBJ1-1|TRBV6-1|15|-
TGTGCCAGCACCCCCGGGGGGCGGGCGAACACTGAAGCTTTCTTT
CASTPGGRANTEAFF
>TRBD2|TRBJ2-1|TRBV4-1|17|-
TGCGCCAGCAGCCAAGAGGAACTAGCGGGGGCGTACAATGAGCAGTTCTTC
CASSQEELAGAYNEQFF
>TRBD2|TRBJ2-1|TRBV4-1|16|once
TGCGCCAGCAGCCAAGAGGGAGGGGTAGACTACAATGAGCAGTTCTTC
CASSQEGGVDYNEQFF
>-|TRBJ2-5|TRBV13|13|-
TGTGCCAGCAGCTTACTGGAAGGGGAGACCCAGTACTTC
CASSLLEGETQYF
>-|TRBJ1-2|TRBV19|11|once
TGTGCCAGTTGGTCCTTCTATGGCTACACCTTC
CASWSFYGYTF
>-|TRBJ1-2|TRBV4-1|14|-
TGCGCCACTTTCTCACCCCCGGACGGGAAGGGCTACACCTTC
CATFSPPDGKGYTF
>-|TRBJ1-1|TRBV7-9|14|-
TGTGCCAGCAGCCCCCGGGGGGGAAGGGCTGAAGCTTTCTTT
CASSPRGGRAEAFF
>TRBD1|TRBJ1-1|TRBV7-9|15|-
TGTGCCATCCCTGTGAGGGGGCGGGGGAACACTGAAGCTTTCTTT
CAIPVRGRGNTEAFF
>TRBD2|TRBJ2-7|TRBV11-2|14|once
TGTGCCAGCAGCTTGGGTGCTAGCGGTCACGAGCAGTACTTC
CASSLGASGHEQYF
>-|TRBJ1-6|TRBV13|16|-
TGTGCCAGCAGCTTAGGGTCTACCCTCTATAATTCACCCCTCCACTTT
CASSLGSTLYNSPLHF
>-|TRBJ2-1|TRBV7-7|15|-
TGTGCTAGCAGCTTAGACCTCCATCCCTCCAATGAGCAGTTCTTC
CASSLDLHPSNEQFF
>TRBD2|TRBJ2-3|TRBV13|18|-
TGTGCCAGCAGCTTACAACTAGCGGGGGAGTCTAGCACAGATACGCAGTATTTT
CASSLQLAGESSTDTQYF
>-|TRBJ1-2|TRBV10-2|15|-
TGCGCCAGCGCATTACAGGAGGCGATGACCTATGGCTACACCTTC
CASALQEAMTYGYTF
>TRBD1|TRBJ1-2|TRBV4-1|15|-
TGCGCCAGCAGCCCCTCGACAGGGGGAGAGTATGGCTACACCTTC
CASSPSTGGEYGYTF
>-|TRBJ2-1|TRBV7-9|10|-
TGTGCCACCCTATACAATGAGCAGTTCTTC
CATLYNEQFF
>TRBD2|TRBJ2-1|TRBV9|15|-
TGTGCCAGCAGCGTTAGCGGGGGGGCCCACAATGAGCAGTTCTTC
CASSVSGGAHNEQFF
>-|TRBJ1-2|TRBV30|13|-
TGTGCCTGGAGGGGAAGGGGCCCCTATGGCTACACCTTC
CAWRGRGPYGYTF
>TRBD2|TRBJ2-1|TRBV7-8|15|-
TGTGCCAGCGTCCCCCTCGGGAGGGACCACAATGAGCAGTTCTTC
CASVPLGRDHNEQFF
>-|TRBJ2-3|TRBV11-3|14|-
TGTGCCAGCAGCTTAGCGGGGGCCACAGATACGCAGTATTTT
CASSLAGATDTQYF
>TRBD1|TRBJ2-7|TRBV27|15|-
TGTGCCAGCAGTGGAGGGGACAGGCCGACCTACGAGCAGTACTTC
CASSGGDRPTYEQYF
>TRBD1|TRBJ1-1|TRBV6-6|15|-
TGTGCCAGCAGTTACTCGCCAGGGGGGGACACTGAAGCTTTCTTT
CASSYSPGGDTEAFF
>-|TRBJ1-1|TRBV7-9|13|-
TGTGCCAGCAGCTTAGGGACGGTCGAGGAAGCTTTCTTT
CASSLGTVEEAFF